These 14 T cell receptor beta chains were all obtained from the same sample, sequenced in a study of human T cells and chemical hapten exposure. Using its own MiXCR run on the RACE reads, TCRdb lists one record per CDR3 protein. The sample carries about 74,000 distinct CDR3 sequences, approximately 14% recorded once. This sample's time point: pre-sensitization, week 0. Treatment defined: therapeutic diphenylcyclopropenone sensitization with weekly scalp DPC. The specimen comprised whole blood, sampled in connection with sensitization to the hapten diphenylcyclopropenone (DPC). The receptors originated from a woman aged 45-65 years with alopecia areata. Some clones in this sample may be carry-over from other donors' samples.

This clonotype was counted many times. The chain is built from TRBV28 and TRBJ2-7, with TRBD2 matching 8 bases. CDR3 length: 14 amino acids. Trimming at V came to 10 bases and at J to 0 bases, leaving 8 bases not matched to a gene. Per the germline V gene, CDR1 is MDHEN and CDR2 is SYDVKM. CDR3 DNA sequence: TGTGCCACCTTGCCCGGGACTAGCTCCTACGAGCAGTACTTC. This translates into CATLPGTSSYEQYF.

This clonotype appeared many times. The chain couples TRBV12-3 or TRBV12-4 to TRBJ1-6; unclear D gene. V gave up 6 bases and J gave up 2 bases, with 11 bases separating them. This CDR3 contains 15 residues. Here the CDR3 reads CASRRVDPYNSPLHF. CDR3 nucleotide sequence: TGTGCCAGCAGAAGGGTAGACCCCTATAATTCACCCCTCCACTTT.

J is TRBJ1-1 and V is TRBV6-5, with D possibly matching TRBD1 (6 bases). Looked up from germline, CDR1 is MNHEY and CDR2 is SVGAGI. This CDR3 spans 15 amino acids. V was trimmed by 6 bases and J by 5 bases, leaving 19 bases between them. The CDR3 DNA is TGTGCCAGCAGGCCCAGTGGGGGGCGTCTAACTGAAGCTTTCTTT. It specifies CASRPSGGRLTEAFF.

This clonotype was seen at least ten times. The J gene is TRBJ1-6, the V gene TRBV11-2; TRBD1 matches 7 bases. The CDR3 runs 13 residues. CDR1 is SGHAT, CDR2 FQNNGV, per germline. After removal of 5 bases from V and 12 bases from J, the junction contained 7 bases not matched to a gene. CDR3 DNA sequence: TGTGCCAGCAGCGGGGGACAGTCGAGACCCCTCCACTTT. This gives the protein CASSGGQSRPLHF.

The CDR3 loop reads CASSFARTGVDNEQFF. DNA for the CDR3: TGTGCCAGCAGTTTCGCAAGGACAGGGGTTGACAATGAGCAGTTCTTC. The V call is TRBV12-3 or TRBV12-4, the J call TRBJ2-1; 9 nucleotides line up with TRBD1. J gave up 5 bases and V 3 bases, and 8 bases lay outside the gene matches. This CDR3 is 16 amino acids long.

The chain uses TRBV28 and TRBJ2-7; the D gene could be TRBD1 or TRBD2 (6 bases each). Trimming took 3 bases from V and 0 from J, leaving 15 bases between them. The germline V gene encodes CDR1 MDHEN and CDR2 SYDVKM. This CDR3 region has 16 residues. The CDR3 sequence: CASSFAGSDSSYEQYF. CDR3 DNA: TGTGCCAGCAGTTTCGCGGGGTCGGACAGCTCCTACGAGCAGTACTTC.

The chain recombines TRBV4-3 with TRBJ2-5; TRBD1 aligns across 8 bases. From germline, CDR1 is LGHNA and CDR2 YSLEER. J lost 2 bases, V lost 0 bases, and 2 bases had no gene match. This CDR3 region has 15 residues. The CDR3 DNA sequence: TGCGCCAGCAGCCAAGACAGGGGGCCACAAGAGACCCAGTACTTC. It codes for CASSQDRGPQETQYF.

The V gene is TRBV18, the J gene TRBJ1-3; the D gene is possibly TRBD1 (6 bases). V was cut by 2 bases and J by 1 base, with 18 bases left in between. This CDR3 has 18 residues. Germline assignment: CDR1 KGHSH and CDR2 LQKENI. The chain's CDR3 is CASSPLSLAGDSGNTIYF. In DNA form, the CDR3 reads TGTGCCAGCTCACCATTGTCATTGGCAGGGGATTCTGGAAACACCATATATTTT.

This clonotype was detected only a few times. The V gene is TRBV27, the J gene TRBJ2-1; 13 bases align to TRBD2. V was clipped by 6 bases and J by 2 bases; unmatched bases: 7. The V gene's germline CDR1 is MNHEY and CDR2 SMNVEV (reference sequence). There are 17 residues in the CDR3. CDR3 loop: CASRPITSGRAYNEQFF. CDR3 DNA: TGTGCCAGCAGACCTATAACTAGCGGGAGGGCCTACAATGAGCAGTTCTTC.

This clonotype was observed a few times. The chain combines TRBV9 with TRBJ2-1; D is undetermined. Trimming took 2 bases from V and 6 from J, leaving 12 bases between them. Germline loops: CDR1 SGDLS, CDR2 YYNGEE. This CDR3 spans 14 amino acids. The CDR3: CASSVRFESNEQFF. The DNA for the CDR3 is TGTGCCAGCAGCGTGAGGTTTGAGTCCAATGAGCAGTTCTTC.

This clonotype showed up just a few times. The chain has TRBV7-8 and TRBJ2-2; 7 bases map to TRBD2. This CDR3 is 17 amino acids long. Germline V gene lookup returns CDR1 SGHVS and CDR2 FQNEAQ. With V trimmed by 2 bases and J by 2 bases, 8 bases remained unmatched. The CDR3 spells CASSLPSGGHNTGELFF. The CDR3 nucleotides read TGTGCCAGCAGCTTACCATCGGGAGGACACAACACCGGGGAGCTGTTTTTT.

There are many counts of this clonotype. The chain has TRBV3-1 and TRBJ2-7; no firm D call. From germline, CDR1 is LGHDT and CDR2 YNNKEL (reference sequence). CDR3 length: 11 amino acids. V was shortened by 4 bases and J by 2 bases, with 3 bases between the two germline ends. CDR3: CASSLTYEQYF. The CDR3, as DNA: TGTGCCAGCAGCCTTACCTACGAGCAGTACTTC.

The V and J genes are TRBV20-1 and TRBJ2-2; 7 bases fit TRBD2. The CDR3 covers 15 residues. J gave up 5 bases and V 6 bases, and 12 bases lay outside the gene matches. Germline V gene lookup returns CDR1 DFQATT and CDR2 SNEGSKA (reference sequence). The CDR3 spells CSARPSGAGTGELFF. The CDR3 coding sequence is TGCAGTGCGCGACCGAGCGGGGCGGGGACCGGGGAGCTGTTTTTT.

This clonotype was counted many times. The chain is built from TRBV28 and TRBJ2-5; D is perhaps TRBD1 (6 bases). From germline, CDR1 is MDHEN and CDR2 SYDVKM. Trimming took 2 bases from V and 4 from J, leaving 14 bases between them. The CDR3 length is 15 residues. CDR3 DNA sequence: TGTGCCAGCAGTTTAGCAGGGGTATCTCGAGAGACCCAGTACTTC. This sequence encodes CASSLAGVSRETQYF.